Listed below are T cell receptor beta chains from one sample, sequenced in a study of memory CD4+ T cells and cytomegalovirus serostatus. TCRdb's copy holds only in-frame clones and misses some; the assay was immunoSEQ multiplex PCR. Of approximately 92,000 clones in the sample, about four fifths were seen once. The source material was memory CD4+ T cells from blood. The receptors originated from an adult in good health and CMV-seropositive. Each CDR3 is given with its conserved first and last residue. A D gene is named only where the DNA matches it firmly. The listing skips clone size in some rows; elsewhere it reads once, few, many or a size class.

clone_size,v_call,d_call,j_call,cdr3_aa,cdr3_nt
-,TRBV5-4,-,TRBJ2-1,CASSPPRTPYNEQFF,TGTGCCAGCAGCCCCCCTCGGACACCTTACAATGAGCAGTTCTTC
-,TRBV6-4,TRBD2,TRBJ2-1,CASSDGASGSSYNEQFF,TGTGCCAGCAGTGACGGGGCTAGCGGGAGTAGTTACAATGAGCAGTTCTTC
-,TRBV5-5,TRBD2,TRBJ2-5,CASSFVAGETQYF,TGTGCCAGCAGCTTTGTAGCGGGGGAGACCCAGTACTTC
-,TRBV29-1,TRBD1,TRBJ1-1,CSVETGGSEAFF,TGCAGCGTCGAGACAGGGGGCTCTGAAGCTTTCTTT
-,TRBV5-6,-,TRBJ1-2,CASSLWHTGFYGYTF,TGTGCCAGCAGCTTGTGGCACACAGGATTTTATGGCTACACCTTC
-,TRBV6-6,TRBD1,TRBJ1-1,CASSDRDSYTEAFF,TGTGCCAGCAGTGACCGGGACAGTTACACTGAAGCTTTCTTT
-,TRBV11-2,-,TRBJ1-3,CASSLQRKSGNTIYF,TGTGCCAGCAGCTTACAACGGAAATCTGGAAACACCATATATTTT
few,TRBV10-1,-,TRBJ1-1,CASSPFFQGEAFF,TGCGCCAGCAGTCCATTTTTCCAAGGGGAAGCTTTCTTT
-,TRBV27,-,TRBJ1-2,CASSWKIEDYGYTF,TGTGCCAGCAGTTGGAAGATAGAAGACTATGGCTACACCTTC
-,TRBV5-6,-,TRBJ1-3,CASSLGPGSGNTIYF,TGTGCCAGCAGCTTAGGACCGGGCTCTGGAAACACCATATATTTT
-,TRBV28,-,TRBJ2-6,CASFGSGANVLTF,TGTGCTTCCTTCGGGTCTGGGGCCAACGTCCTGACTTTC
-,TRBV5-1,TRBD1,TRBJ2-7,CASSTGQNYEQYF,TGCGCCAGCAGCACGGGACAGAACTACGAGCAGTACTTC
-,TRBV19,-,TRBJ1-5,CASSILGDQPQHF,TGTGCCAGTAGTATCTTGGGGGATCAGCCCCAGCATTTT
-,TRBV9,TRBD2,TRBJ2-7,CASSGSGSSYEQYF,TGTGCCAGCAGCGGTAGCGGGAGCTCCTACGAGCAGTACTTC
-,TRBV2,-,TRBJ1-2,CASSEGEVYGYTF,TGTGCCAGCAGTGAAGGCGAGGTCTATGGCTACACCTTC
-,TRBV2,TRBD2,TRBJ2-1,CASSEGTSGNNEQFF,TGTGCCAGCAGTGAGGGGACTAGCGGGAACAATGAGCAGTTCTTC
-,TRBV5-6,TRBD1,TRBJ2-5,CASSPGTGGGQTQYF,TGTGCCAGCAGCCCCGGGACAGGGGGCGGACAGACCCAGTACTTC
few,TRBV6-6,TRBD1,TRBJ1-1,CASSPQGRNTEAFF,TGTGCCAGCAGTCCACAGGGGAGGAACACTGAAGCTTTCTTT
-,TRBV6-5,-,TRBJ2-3,CASSPGRYTQYF,TGTGCCAGCAGTCCAGGGAGATATACGCAGTATTTT
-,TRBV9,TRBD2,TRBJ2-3,CASSALAGATDTQYF,TGTGCCAGCAGCGCTCTAGCGGGAGCTACAGATACGCAGTATTTT
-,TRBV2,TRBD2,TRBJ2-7,CASRQRENEQYF,TGTGCCAGCAGACAGCGGGAGAACGAGCAGTACTTC
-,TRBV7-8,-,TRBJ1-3,CASSPSSRSSGNTIYF,TGTGCCAGCAGCCCTAGTTCCCGGAGCTCTGGAAACACCATATATTTT
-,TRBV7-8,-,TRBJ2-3,CASSSVGLGSQYF,TGTGCCAGCAGCTCAGTCGGCCTCGGATCGCAGTATTTT
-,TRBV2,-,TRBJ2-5,CASTVKQTQYF,TGTGCCAGCACAGTCAAGCAGACCCAGTACTTC
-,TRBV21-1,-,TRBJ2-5,CASSKSTDRGKRPQETQYF,TGTGCCAGCAGCAAGTCCACCGACAGGGGGAAGAGGCCGCAAGAGACCCAGTACTTC
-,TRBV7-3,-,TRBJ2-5,CASSLYSDKGQYF,TGTGCCAGCAGCTTATACTCGGACAAAGGCCAGTACTTC
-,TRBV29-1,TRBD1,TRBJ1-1,CSVVSWGTENTEAFF,TGCAGCGTTGTCTCGTGGGGGACAGAGAACACTGAAGCTTTCTTT
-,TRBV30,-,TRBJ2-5,CAWILGGETQYF,TGTGCCTGGATTCTAGGAGGAGAGACCCAGTACTTC
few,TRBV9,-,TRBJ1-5,CASSRGYANQPQHF,TGTGCCAGCAGCAGGGGGTACGCCAATCAGCCCCAGCATTTT
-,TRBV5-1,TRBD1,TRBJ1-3,CASSLAGQGSGNTIYF,TGCGCCAGCAGCTTGGCAGGACAGGGCTCTGGAAACACCATATATTTT
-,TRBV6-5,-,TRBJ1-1,CASRDRSGTEAFF,TGTGCCAGCAGAGACAGATCCGGCACTGAAGCTTTCTTT
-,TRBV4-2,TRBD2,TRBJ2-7,CASSQDPLGTSGKYEQYF,TGTGCCAGCAGCCAAGACCCTCTTGGAACTAGCGGGAAGTACGAGCAGTACTTC
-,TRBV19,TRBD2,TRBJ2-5,CASSPRGGTSGERAQYF,TGTGCCAGTAGTCCACGGGGAGGGACTAGCGGTGAAAGGGCCCAGTACTTC
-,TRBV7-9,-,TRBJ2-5,CASSLVPGVEETQYF,TGTGCCAGCAGCTTAGTTCCAGGGGTCGAGGAGACCCAGTACTTC
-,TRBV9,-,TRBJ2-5,CASSEQGGETQYF,TGTGCCAGCAGCGAACAGGGTGGGGAGACCCAGTACTTC
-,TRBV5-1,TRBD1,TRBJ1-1,CASSQGAGSTEAFF,TGCGCCAGCAGCCAGGGGGCCGGGAGCACTGAAGCTTTCTTT